Included here is one T cell receptor (beta chain) sequence, with context. Its specific antigen is unknown. No much larger clonotype is one base removed from it; base qualities were not supplied. The source of the sample is a study of blood T cell repertoires in COVID-19 (dated by TCRdb to about 2020). With respect to the entire study: Collaborator samples came from the United States, Italy and Spain and covered acute and convalescent phases of COVID-19. The samples were drawn from two sources: the first 160 participants of the ongoing ImmuneRACE study, and 1,000 to 1,500 subjects contributed by 6 global collaborators. Where HLA class I and class II types were available, the types were taken from metadata supplied by the sample provider, not from assay-based typing. The prospective study material was composed of cDNA or gDNA derived from T cells, B-cell-depleted T cells, or PBMCs. The repertoires were released in a freely available public database intended as a resource for research on the immune response to SARS-CoV-2. Subjects who had been exposed to COVID-19, were actively infected with it, or had recovered from it provided the deeply sampled blood TCRbeta repertoires that made up the dataset. Sample metadata almost always included a de-identified subject ID, COVID-19 status, age in years and sex.

The paper as a whole reports these results and caveats: The quantity of clinical and demographic metadata differed by source and by participant and was supplied without curation.

Whole blood was collected in K2EDTA tubes by collaborating institutions according to the institutions' own protocols. Collaborator samples were shipped for TCRbeta analysis as frozen whole blood, isolated PBMCs, or DNA extracted from either sample type. The immunoSEQ Assay, a bias-controlled multiplex PCR, was used to amplify TCRbeta CDR3 regions from genomic DNA. Under the source paper's analysis protocol: Within the assay, amplification of reference gene primers was used to estimate how many nucleated cells each sample contained. Sequence reads were collapsed and filtered to measure the absolute abundance of every unique TCRbeta CDR3 rearrangement. For each sample, productive Simpson clonality was calculated as the square root of Simpson's diversity index across productive rearrangements. Drawn from immuneACCESS, this table holds only the in-frame rearrangements with V and J called that TCRdb kept. Clones are partly lost; checked studies trace under half to an unresolved V gene and leave the rest unexplained. V, J and clone size were drawn from that table, and D and trimming were deduced from the DNA. In this sample the table shows 300,000 to 450,000 clones, 85% of which occur a single time. Clones ranked in the top ten supply approximately 3.7% of the sample.

As encoded in the germline V gene (reference sequence), CDR1 is LNHDA while CDR2 is SQIVND. V is cut by 3 bases and J by 5 bases, and the space between the germline ends is 16 bases. The CDR3 runs 15 residues from the cysteine to the phenylalanine. Solely the CDR3 DNA is kept, with 45 bases framed from the first base. The V and J segments used are TRBV19 and TRBJ1-2, with no confident D gene call. Sequences were obtained from peripheral blood. The TCR comes from a woman aged 18 to 35 with acute or convalescent COVID-19. The nucleotide sequence is TGTGCCAGTAGTATCAGTCAAGGCGGGGATTATGGCTACACCTTC. This codes for CASSISQGGDYGYTF.